Listed below are T cell receptor beta chains from one sample, sequenced in a study of T-cell memory formation after mild COVID-19. TCRdb passed the 5' RACE reads through MiXCR, listing each CDR3 protein once. The repertoire holds roughly 35,000 distinct CDR3 sequences, with approximately 8.3% as singletons. Source material: PBMCs or a T cell subset sorted from them (not recorded which). These receptor sequences come from a man between 18 and 29 years old who had mild COVID-19 (a few samples of this study predate the infection). Cell type and time point are not known. CDR3s include the opening cysteine and the closing phenylalanine or tryptophan. Fields, in order: V gene, J gene, clone size, D gene, CDR3 protein, CDR3 DNA. D genes are given only for firm matches. Clone size, where shown, is once, few, many, or a class for clones that have expanded.

v_call: TRBV18
j_call: TRBJ1-2
clone_size: many
d_call: NA
cdr3_aa: CASSPPGQTRSGYTF
cdr3_nt: TGTGCCAGCTCACCACCGGGACAAACTAGGAGTGGCTACACCTTC

v_call: TRBV5-4
j_call: TRBJ2-5
clone_size: NA
d_call: TRBD2
cdr3_aa: CASSSLTSGEETQYF
cdr3_nt: TGTGCCAGCAGCTCCTTAACTAGCGGGGAAGAGACCCAGTACTTC

v_call: TRBV30
j_call: TRBJ2-7
clone_size: many
d_call: TRBD1
cdr3_aa: CAWSAFRLPGQYNYEQYF
cdr3_nt: TGTGCCTGGAGTGCCTTTCGACTCCCGGGACAGTACAACTACGAGCAGTACTTC

v_call: TRBV7-8
j_call: TRBJ1-2
clone_size: few
d_call: NA
cdr3_aa: CASSLGRGYGYTF
cdr3_nt: TGTGCCAGCAGCTTAGGGCGGGGCTATGGCTACACCTTC

v_call: TRBV7-9
j_call: TRBJ1-2
clone_size: NA
d_call: TRBD1
cdr3_aa: CASSPSGQGASGYTF
cdr3_nt: TGTGCCAGCAGCCCAAGTGGACAGGGGGCGAGTGGCTACACCTTC

v_call: TRBV18
j_call: TRBJ1-5
clone_size: NA
d_call: NA
cdr3_aa: CASSPGFDDQPQHF
cdr3_nt: TGTGCCAGCTCACCGGGGTTCGATGATCAGCCCCAGCATTTT

v_call: TRBV9
j_call: TRBJ1-2
clone_size: many
d_call: NA
cdr3_aa: CASSASGTSDSYTF
cdr3_nt: TGTGCCAGCAGCGCTTCCGGGACCTCCGATAGCTACACCTTC

v_call: TRBV20-1
j_call: TRBJ2-5
clone_size: many
d_call: NA
cdr3_aa: CSARDSTGMETQYF
cdr3_nt: TGCAGTGCTAGAGATTCTACGGGGATGGAGACCCAGTACTTC

v_call: TRBV6-2/TRBV6-3
j_call: TRBJ2-1
clone_size: medium-sized
d_call: TRBD2
cdr3_aa: CASRGGLAGVPLYNEQFF
cdr3_nt: TGTGCCAGCAGGGGTGGACTAGCGGGGGTACCCCTCTACAATGAGCAGTTCTTC

v_call: TRBV28
j_call: TRBJ2-7
clone_size: NA
d_call: NA
cdr3_aa: CASSQPDTGFYEQYF
cdr3_nt: TGTGCCAGCAGTCAACCAGATACAGGGTTCTACGAGCAGTACTTC

v_call: TRBV20-1
j_call: TRBJ2-7
clone_size: many
d_call: NA
cdr3_aa: CSAALSRGSYEQYF
cdr3_nt: TGCAGTGCTGCCCTGAGTCGGGGGAGCTACGAGCAGTACTTC

v_call: TRBV7-2
j_call: TRBJ1-2
clone_size: medium-sized
d_call: TRBD1
cdr3_aa: CASSFGTGFGYTF
cdr3_nt: TGTGCCAGCAGCTTCGGGACAGGGTTTGGCTACACCTTC

v_call: TRBV4-1
j_call: TRBJ1-4
clone_size: few
d_call: NA
cdr3_aa: CASSRGQFFNEKLFF
cdr3_nt: TGCGCCAGCAGCCGAGGACAGTTTTTTAATGAAAAACTGTTTTTT

v_call: TRBV7-8
j_call: TRBJ1-5
clone_size: many
d_call: TRBD1
cdr3_aa: CASSSGGGGSNQPQHF
cdr3_nt: TGTGCCAGCAGCAGTGGAGGGGGCGGAAGCAATCAGCCCCAGCATTTT

v_call: TRBV5-1
j_call: TRBJ2-1
clone_size: many
d_call: NA
cdr3_aa: CASSLSLRNKAYNEQFF
cdr3_nt: TGCGCCAGCAGCTTGTCATTGCGGAATAAGGCCTACAATGAGCAGTTCTTC

v_call: TRBV27
j_call: TRBJ1-4
clone_size: few
d_call: NA
cdr3_aa: CATGPELNEKLFF
cdr3_nt: TGTGCAACCGGGCCGGAACTTAATGAAAAACTGTTTTTT

v_call: TRBV5-1
j_call: TRBJ2-7
clone_size: many
d_call: TRBD2
cdr3_aa: CASSSPGLAGKEQYF
cdr3_nt: TGCGCCAGCAGTTCTCCGGGACTAGCGGGGAAAGAGCAGTACTTC

v_call: TRBV6-6
j_call: TRBJ2-1
clone_size: few
d_call: NA
cdr3_aa: CASSYSALNNEQFF
cdr3_nt: TGTGCCAGCAGTTACTCCGCCCTAAACAATGAGCAGTTCTTC

v_call: TRBV28
j_call: TRBJ1-1
clone_size: NA
d_call: NA
cdr3_aa: CASRTPWSTEAFF
cdr3_nt: TGTGCCAGCAGAACTCCATGGTCCACTGAAGCTTTCTTT

v_call: TRBV27
j_call: TRBJ2-3
clone_size: many
d_call: NA
cdr3_aa: CASSTPTGLRTQYF
cdr3_nt: TGTGCCAGCAGTACACCCACAGGACTCCGAACGCAGTATTTT

v_call: TRBV7-2
j_call: TRBJ2-3
clone_size: NA
d_call: TRBD1
cdr3_aa: CASSRKDRDTQYF
cdr3_nt: TGTGCCAGCAGCAGAAAGGACAGGGATACGCAGTATTTT

v_call: TRBV7-2
j_call: TRBJ2-4
clone_size: medium-sized
d_call: TRBD2
cdr3_aa: CASSRDYGAKNIQYF
cdr3_nt: TGTGCCAGCAGCAGGGACTACGGGGCCAAAAACATTCAGTACTTC

v_call: TRBV12-3/TRBV12-4
j_call: TRBJ1-1
clone_size: many
d_call: NA
cdr3_aa: CASSLRHQNTEAFF
cdr3_nt: TGTGCCAGCAGTTTGCGGCACCAGAACACTGAAGCTTTCTTT

v_call: TRBV20-1
j_call: TRBJ2-3
clone_size: many
d_call: NA
cdr3_aa: CSARDVQTSTDTQYF
cdr3_nt: TGCAGTGCTAGAGATGTCCAGACTAGCACAGATACGCAGTATTTT

v_call: TRBV6-5
j_call: TRBJ2-7
clone_size: NA
d_call: NA
cdr3_aa: CASSSGTSRREQYF
cdr3_nt: TGTGCCAGCAGTTCCGGGACCAGTAGGAGAGAGCAGTACTTC

v_call: TRBV6-5
j_call: TRBJ1-4
clone_size: many
d_call: TRBD1
cdr3_aa: CASSYGDRNEKLFF
cdr3_nt: TGTGCCAGCAGTTACGGGGACAGGAATGAAAAACTGTTTTTT

v_call: TRBV4-2
j_call: TRBJ2-3
clone_size: many
d_call: NA
cdr3_aa: CASSQEQVYTQYF
cdr3_nt: TGTGCCAGCAGCCAAGAACAGGTCTATACGCAGTATTTT

v_call: TRBV24-1
j_call: TRBJ2-1
clone_size: many
d_call: TRBD1
cdr3_aa: CATSDFSTGQGSYNEQFF
cdr3_nt: TGTGCCACCAGTGATTTCTCCACCGGACAGGGTTCCTACAATGAGCAGTTCTTC

v_call: TRBV4-3
j_call: TRBJ1-2
clone_size: NA
d_call: TRBD1
cdr3_aa: CASSLGQGALPTF
cdr3_nt: TGCGCCAGCAGCCTGGGACAGGGGGCCCTTCCCACCTTC

v_call: TRBV19
j_call: TRBJ1-3
clone_size: few
d_call: NA
cdr3_aa: CASSVTRSGNTIYF
cdr3_nt: TGTGCCAGTAGTGTGACCCGCTCTGGAAACACCATATATTTT

v_call: TRBV7-2
j_call: TRBJ2-4
clone_size: many
d_call: NA
cdr3_aa: CASSPQGGRNIQYF
cdr3_nt: TGTGCCAGCAGCCCCCAGGGGGGGAGAAACATTCAGTACTTC

v_call: TRBV30
j_call: TRBJ1-1
clone_size: NA
d_call: TRBD1
cdr3_aa: CAWSKARGTEAFF
cdr3_nt: TGTGCCTGGAGTAAGGCCAGGGGGACTGAAGCTTTCTTT

v_call: TRBV12-3/TRBV12-4
j_call: TRBJ2-2
clone_size: NA
d_call: TRBD1
cdr3_aa: CASKVLGGANTGELFF
cdr3_nt: TGTGCCAGCAAGGTGCTAGGGGGCGCGAACACCGGGGAGCTGTTTTTT

v_call: TRBV6-5
j_call: TRBJ2-2
clone_size: many
d_call: NA
cdr3_aa: CASSYSSGFTGELFF
cdr3_nt: TGTGCCAGCAGTTACTCGTCAGGGTTCACCGGGGAGCTGTTTTTT

v_call: TRBV4-1
j_call: TRBJ2-1
clone_size: few
d_call: NA
cdr3_aa: CASRALVPNNEQFF
cdr3_nt: TGCGCCAGCAGGGCGCTAGTGCCGAACAATGAGCAGTTCTTC

v_call: TRBV5-1
j_call: TRBJ1-2
clone_size: many
d_call: NA
cdr3_aa: CASSPDDPPGRYTF
cdr3_nt: TGCGCCAGCAGCCCTGATGATCCCCCGGGACGCTACACCTTC

v_call: TRBV20-1
j_call: TRBJ1-1
clone_size: many
d_call: NA
cdr3_aa: CRGWGTEAFF
cdr3_nt: TGCAGGGGGTGGGGGACTGAAGCTTTCTTT

v_call: TRBV6-2/TRBV6-3
j_call: TRBJ2-4
clone_size: many
d_call: TRBD2
cdr3_aa: CASSGTSGEGDIQYF
cdr3_nt: TGTGCCAGCAGTGGGACTAGCGGGGAAGGGGACATTCAGTACTTC

v_call: TRBV7-3
j_call: TRBJ1-6
clone_size: many
d_call: NA
cdr3_aa: CASSSLQGSPLHF
cdr3_nt: TGTGCCAGCAGCTCATTACAGGGTTCACCCCTCCACTTT

v_call: TRBV6-5
j_call: TRBJ2-3
clone_size: NA
d_call: TRBD1
cdr3_aa: CASSYRTGAGTDTQYF
cdr3_nt: TGTGCCAGCAGTTACAGGACAGGGGCTGGCACAGATACGCAGTATTTT

v_call: TRBV28
j_call: TRBJ1-3
clone_size: many
d_call: NA
cdr3_aa: CASSLAGAAGNTIYF
cdr3_nt: TGTGCCAGCAGCCTGGCCGGGGCAGCTGGAAACACCATATATTTT

v_call: TRBV29-1
j_call: TRBJ2-3
clone_size: many
d_call: NA
cdr3_aa: CSVEFGQNTDTQYF
cdr3_nt: TGCAGCGTTGAATTTGGGCAGAACACAGATACGCAGTATTTT

v_call: TRBV11-2
j_call: TRBJ2-7
clone_size: many
d_call: TRBD1
cdr3_aa: CASSPLTGAYEQYF
cdr3_nt: TGTGCCAGCAGCCCCCTGACAGGGGCCTACGAGCAGTACTTC